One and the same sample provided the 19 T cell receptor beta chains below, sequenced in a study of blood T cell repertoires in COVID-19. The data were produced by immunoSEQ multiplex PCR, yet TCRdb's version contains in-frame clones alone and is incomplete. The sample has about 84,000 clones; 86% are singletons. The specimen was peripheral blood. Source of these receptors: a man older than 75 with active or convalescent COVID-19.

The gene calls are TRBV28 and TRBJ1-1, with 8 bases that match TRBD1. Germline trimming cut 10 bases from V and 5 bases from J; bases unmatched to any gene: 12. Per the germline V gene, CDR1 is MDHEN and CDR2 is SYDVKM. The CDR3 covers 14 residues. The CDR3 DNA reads TGTGCCACGGGATCAGGGGGCGCCTATACTGAAGCTTTCTTT. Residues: CATGSGGAYTEAFF.

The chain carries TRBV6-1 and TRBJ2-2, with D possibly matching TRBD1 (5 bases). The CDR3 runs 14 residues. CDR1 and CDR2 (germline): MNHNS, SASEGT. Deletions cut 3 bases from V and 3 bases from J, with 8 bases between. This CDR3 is CASSDPGHTGELFF. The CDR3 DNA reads TGTGCCAGCAGTGACCCAGGGCACACCGGGGAGCTGTTTTTT.

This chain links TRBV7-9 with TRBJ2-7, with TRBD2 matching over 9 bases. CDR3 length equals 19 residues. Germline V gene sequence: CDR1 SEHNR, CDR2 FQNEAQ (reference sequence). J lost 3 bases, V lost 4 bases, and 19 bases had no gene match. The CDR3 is CASSSLSGGSGRFSYEQYF. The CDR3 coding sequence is TGTGCCAGCAGCTCTCTTTCCGGGGGAAGCGGGAGGTTTAGCTACGAGCAGTACTTC.

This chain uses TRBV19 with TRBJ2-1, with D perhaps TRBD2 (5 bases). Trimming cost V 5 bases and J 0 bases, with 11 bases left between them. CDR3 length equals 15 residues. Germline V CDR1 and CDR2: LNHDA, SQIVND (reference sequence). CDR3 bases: TGTGCCAGTAGTTCGGACTGGAGCTCCTACAATGAGCAGTTCTTC. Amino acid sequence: CASSSDWSSYNEQFF.

CDR3 protein: CSAGTARSYEQYF. CDR3 bases: TGCAGCGCTGGGACAGCTAGGTCCTACGAGCAGTACTTC. The chain employs TRBV29-1 and TRBJ2-7; 7 nucleotides agree with TRBD1. V shed 7 bases and J 1 base; nucleotides not matched to a gene: 7. Germline CDR1 is SQVTM and CDR2 is ANQGSEA. The CDR3 covers 13 residues.

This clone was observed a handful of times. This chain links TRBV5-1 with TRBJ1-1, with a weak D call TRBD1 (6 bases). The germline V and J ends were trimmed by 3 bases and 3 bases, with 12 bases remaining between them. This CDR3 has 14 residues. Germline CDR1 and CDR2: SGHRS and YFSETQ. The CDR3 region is CASSWEGQHTEAFF. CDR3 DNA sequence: TGCGCCAGCAGCTGGGAAGGACAGCACACTGAAGCTTTCTTT.

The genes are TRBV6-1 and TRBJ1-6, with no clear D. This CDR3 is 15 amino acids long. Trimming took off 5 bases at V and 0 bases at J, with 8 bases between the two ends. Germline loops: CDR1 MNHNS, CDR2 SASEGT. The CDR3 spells CASSPRSSYNSPLHF. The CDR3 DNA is TGTGCCAGCAGTCCGAGGAGCTCCTATAATTCACCCCTCCACTTT.

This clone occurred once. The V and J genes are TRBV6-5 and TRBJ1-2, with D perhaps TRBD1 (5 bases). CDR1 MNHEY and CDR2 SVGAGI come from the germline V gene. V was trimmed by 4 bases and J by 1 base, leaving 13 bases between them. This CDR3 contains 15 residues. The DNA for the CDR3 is TGTGCCAGCAGTTTCAGACAGACCGTTAACTATGGCTACACCTTC. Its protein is CASSFRQTVNYGYTF.

The CDR3 here is CASGHAGTARGYEQYF. The CDR3, as DNA: TGTGCCAGCGGTCACGCGGGGACAGCGAGGGGCTACGAGCAGTACTTC. The V call is TRBV11-1, the J call TRBJ2-7; a possible D gene is TRBD1 (7 bases). The CDR3 is made up of 16 amino acids. Trimming took 8 bases from V and 3 from J, leaving 23 bases between them. CDR1 and CDR2 from the germline V gene are SGHAT and FQDESV (reference sequence).

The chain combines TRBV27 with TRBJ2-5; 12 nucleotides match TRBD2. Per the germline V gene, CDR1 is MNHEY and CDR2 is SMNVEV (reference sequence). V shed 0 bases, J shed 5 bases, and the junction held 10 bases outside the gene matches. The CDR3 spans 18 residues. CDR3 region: CASSLSRASGRATETQYF. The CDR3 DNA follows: TGTGCCAGCAGTTTATCAAGGGCTAGCGGGAGGGCCACGGAGACCCAGTACTTC.

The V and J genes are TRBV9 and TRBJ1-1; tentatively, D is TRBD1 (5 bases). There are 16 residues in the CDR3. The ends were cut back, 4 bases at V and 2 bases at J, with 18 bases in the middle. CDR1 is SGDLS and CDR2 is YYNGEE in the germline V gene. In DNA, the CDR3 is TGTGCCAGCAGCCCGATCCCAAACAGGCCTAACACTGAAGCTTTCTTT. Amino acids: CASSPIPNRPNTEAFF.

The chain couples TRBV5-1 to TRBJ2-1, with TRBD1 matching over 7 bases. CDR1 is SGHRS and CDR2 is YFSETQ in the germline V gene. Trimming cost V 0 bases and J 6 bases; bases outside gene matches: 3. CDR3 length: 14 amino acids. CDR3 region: CASSLEGALNEQFF. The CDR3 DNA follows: TGCGCCAGCAGCTTGGAGGGGGCGCTCAATGAGCAGTTCTTC.

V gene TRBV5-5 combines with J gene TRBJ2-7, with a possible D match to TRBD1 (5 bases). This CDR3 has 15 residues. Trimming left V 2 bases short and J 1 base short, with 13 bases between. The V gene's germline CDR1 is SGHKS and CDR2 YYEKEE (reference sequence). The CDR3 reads CASSLGFRGSYEQYF. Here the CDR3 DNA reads TGTGCCAGCAGCTTAGGGTTTAGGGGATCCTACGAGCAGTACTTC.

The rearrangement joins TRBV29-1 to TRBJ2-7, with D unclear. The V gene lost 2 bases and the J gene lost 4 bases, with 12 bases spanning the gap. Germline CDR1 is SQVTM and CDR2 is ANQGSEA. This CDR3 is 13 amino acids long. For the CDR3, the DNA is TGCAGCGTTGAATTGCTAGGAGTTTACGAGCAGTACTTC. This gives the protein CSVELLGVYEQYF.

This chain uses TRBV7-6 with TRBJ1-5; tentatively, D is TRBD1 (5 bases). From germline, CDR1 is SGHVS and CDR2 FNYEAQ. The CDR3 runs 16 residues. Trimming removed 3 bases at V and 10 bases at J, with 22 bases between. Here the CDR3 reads CASSLVPDSTAYPQHF. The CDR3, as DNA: TGTGCCAGCAGCTTGGTTCCCGACAGCACGGCCTATCCCCAGCATTTT.

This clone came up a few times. The CDR3 DNA reads TGTGCCACCAGCAGAGAGACCCCATCCTCCTCTAGACAGGGGGCTTGGTCACCCCTCCACTTT. Translated, it gives CATSRETPSSSRQGAWSPLHF. The rearrangement links TRBV15 to TRBJ1-6, with 10 nucleotides matching TRBD1. The junction had 21 bases not matched to a gene; V was cut back by 0 bases and J by 10 bases. The CDR3 runs 21 residues. Germline V gene lookup returns CDR1 LNHNV and CDR2 YYDKDF (reference sequence).

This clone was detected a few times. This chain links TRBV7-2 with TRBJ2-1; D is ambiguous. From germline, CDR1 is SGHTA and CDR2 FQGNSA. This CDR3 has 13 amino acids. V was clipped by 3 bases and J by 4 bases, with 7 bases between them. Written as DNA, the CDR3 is TGTGCCAGCAGCTTGTCGCGGTACAATGAGCAGTTCTTC. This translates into CASSLSRYNEQFF. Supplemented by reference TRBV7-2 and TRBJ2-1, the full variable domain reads GAGVSQSPSNKVTEKGKDVELRCDPISGHTALYWYRQSLGQGLEFLIYFQGNSAPDKSGLPSDRFSAERTGGSVSTLTIQRTQQEDSAVYLCASSLSRYNEQFFGPGTRLTVL.

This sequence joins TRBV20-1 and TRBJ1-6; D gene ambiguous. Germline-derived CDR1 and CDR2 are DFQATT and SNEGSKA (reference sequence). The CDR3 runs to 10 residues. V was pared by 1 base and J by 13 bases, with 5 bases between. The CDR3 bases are TGCAGTGCTAGAGTATCCCCCCTCCACTTT. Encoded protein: CSARVSPLHF.

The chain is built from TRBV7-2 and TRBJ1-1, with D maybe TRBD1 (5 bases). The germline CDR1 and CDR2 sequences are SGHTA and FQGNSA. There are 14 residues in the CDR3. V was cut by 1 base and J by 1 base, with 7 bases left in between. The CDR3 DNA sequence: TGTGCCAGCAGCTTAGACAGGACGAACACTGAAGCTTTCTTT. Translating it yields CASSLDRTNTEAFF.